This paragraph reports one T cell receptor beta chain. V was shortened by 3 bases and J by 8 bases, with 13 bases between the two germline ends. Looked up from germline, CDR1 is MGHRA and CDR2 is YSYEKL. This CDR3 is built from 13 residues. This sample was taken from a study of T cell responses to AZD1222 COVID-19 vaccine. TCRdb keeps only in-frame clones here, not all; method: immunoSEQ multiplex PCR. Among 140,000 to 150,000 clones, about nine tenths were seen once, and the ten largest hold 2.8%. The chain employs TRBV4-1 and TRBJ1-2; D might be TRBD1 (6 bases). Sequencing used peripheral blood, obtained on day 0 of MenACWY control vaccination. The clonotype originates from an adult in good health. CDR3 in DNA: TGCGCCAGCAGCCAGCACCAGGGGAGCGGCTACACCTTC. Encoded protein: CASSQHQGSGYTF.